This T cell receptor (beta chain) was obtained from a study of identical twins' blood T cells (dated by TCRdb to 2013 to 2014). General notes on the study: The approximately twelve libraries, six for the alpha chain and six for the beta chain, yielded 50 million or so Illumina reads in total. The study compared TCR alpha and beta chain repertoires of three pairs of monozygous twins using next-generation sequencing to assess genetic influence on repertoire formation.

Donors were six healthy women forming three monozygous twin pairs. Each of the three twin pairs had been raised together, and the twins in each pair were thought likely to have encountered the same infectious agents and vaccines. TCR cDNA libraries were prepared from RNA that had been isolated from peripheral blood mononuclear cells. This clonotype has only a few counts. Its antigen is not yet known. Base-call qualities are not available, and no considerably larger clone is one nucleotide away. The CDR3 sequence holds 16 residues, the cysteine and phenylalanine included. Just CDR3 DNA is preserved here, 48 bases in frame from base 1. The germline V gene (reference sequence) sets CDR1 to SEHNR and CDR2 to FQNEAQ. Clipping removes 6 bases from V and 1 base from J, with 7 as the unmatched junction base count. The paper's findings and limits, for the study overall: Because the twins were reared together, environmental influences could not be ruled out as the explanation for twin similarity. Among the most abundant TCRbeta clonotypes, each donor shared more CDR3 sequences with her twin than with unrelated donors. V gene usage, even among non-selected out-of-frame TCRbeta clonotypes, was reported to be markedly more similar within twin pairs than between unrelated donors. Independent studies were stated to be required to validate the proposed role of the TCRalpha J segment in MHC recognition during thymic selection. The count of CDR3 clonotypes shared by two donors depended mainly on the product of the two donors' cloneset sizes, and twins did not clearly depart from this trend.

The library was generated by 5' RACE. Data came from an Illumina Genome Analyzer IIx. RNA-based TCR cDNA libraries were prepared by a previously described protocol with several modifications. Sample-specific barcodes were introduced on both ends of each TCR cDNA library during cDNA synthesis and amplification to prevent cross-contamination. Per the authors' processing: Each library contained about 2 to 4 million CDR3-containing reads, and somewhere between about 90,000 and nearly 550,000 clonotypes were identified for each individual. Reads carrying improper barcode index combinations were removed, after which the MiTCR software was used to build a cloneset for each library. MiTCR filtered or rescued low-quality reads and corrected PCR and sequencing errors when assembling CDR3 clonotypes. Artificial out-of-frame clonotypes were mapped to in-frame sequences, with one indel allowed in the CDR3, and then removed. Similarity in V and J gene usage between donors was calculated as the Jensen-Shannon divergence divided by the mean entropy. The public reads were quality trimmed at Q25 with fastp and then assembled into clones with MiXCR by TCRdb, keeping productive beta chains. Duplicate CDR3 protein sequences are folded into a single record with the most common DNA and genes. In this record, the V and J calls reflect TCRdb's handling and not the investigators' own analysis. The sample table records 350,000 to 400,000 distinct CDR3 sequences; approximately 30% of these occur just once. The ten biggest clones cover around 5.6% of the sample.

This receptor was identified in a woman aged 18-55 years in good health. The sample taken for sequencing was PBMCs. The rearranged segments are TRBV7-9 and TRBJ2-1; TRBD1 aligns with 9 central bases. Read as DNA, the sequence is TGTGCCAGCAGACAACAGGGGGCTGGTTCCTACAATGAGCAGTTCTTC. This sequence encodes CASRQQGAGSYNEQFF.